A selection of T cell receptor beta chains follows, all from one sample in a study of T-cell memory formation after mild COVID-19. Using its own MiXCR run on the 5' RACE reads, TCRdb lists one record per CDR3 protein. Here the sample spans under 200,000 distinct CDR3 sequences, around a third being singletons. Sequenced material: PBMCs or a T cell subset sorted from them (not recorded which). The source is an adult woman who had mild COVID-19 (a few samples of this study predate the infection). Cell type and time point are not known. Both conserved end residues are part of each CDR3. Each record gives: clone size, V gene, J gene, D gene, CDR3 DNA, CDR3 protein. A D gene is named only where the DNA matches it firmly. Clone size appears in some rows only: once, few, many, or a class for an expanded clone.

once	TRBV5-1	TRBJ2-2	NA	TGCGCCAGCGCACCGGGATCCGCGAACACCGGGGAGCTGTTTTTT	CASAPGSANTGELFF
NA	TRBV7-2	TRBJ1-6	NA	TGTGCCAGCAGCTTAGATGTCGTTAGTTCACCCCTCCACTTT	CASSLDVVSSPLHF
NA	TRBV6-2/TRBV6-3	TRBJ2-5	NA	TGTGCCAGCAGTAAAACAGTGGGAGAGACCCAGTACTTC	CASSKTVGETQYF
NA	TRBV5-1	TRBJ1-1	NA	TGCGCCAGCAGGAAGCAGGGGAACACTGAAGCTTTCTTT	CASRKQGNTEAFF
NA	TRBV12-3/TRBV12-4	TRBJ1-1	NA	TGTGCCAGCAGTTCCCCAGGGCAAGCTTTCTTT	CASSSPGQAFF
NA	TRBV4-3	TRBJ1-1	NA	TGCGCCAGCAGCCATATCCTCTCCAGAACCTTCATGAACACTGAAGCTTTCTTT	CASSHILSRTFMNTEAFF
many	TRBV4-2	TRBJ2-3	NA	TGTGCCAGCAGCCAAGGAGGGCTAGACACAGATACGCAGTATTTT	CASSQGGLDTDTQYF
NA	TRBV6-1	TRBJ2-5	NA	TGTGCCAGCAGTGATAGGTCGAGGGGGGAGACCCAGTACTTC	CASSDRSRGETQYF
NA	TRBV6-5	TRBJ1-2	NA	TGTGCCACCGGACTGGGGGCGAATGGCTACACCTTC	CATGLGANGYTF
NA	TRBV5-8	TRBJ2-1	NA	TGTGCCAGCAGCATAACCTGGGCGGCCGGTGAGCAGTTCTTC	CASSITWAAGEQFF
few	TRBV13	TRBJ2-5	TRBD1	TGTGCCAGCAGCTTACTCCCCGGCAGGGGGCAAGAGACCCAGTACTTC	CASSLLPGRGQETQYF
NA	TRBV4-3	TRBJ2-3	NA	TGCGCCAGCAGCCAGAGTAGCGGCATCCCAGATACGCAGTATTTT	CASSQSSGIPDTQYF
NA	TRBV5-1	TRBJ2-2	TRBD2	TGCGCCAGCAGCGAGGGGACTAGCGCTGACACCGGGGAGCTGTTTTTT	CASSEGTSADTGELFF
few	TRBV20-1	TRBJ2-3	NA	TGCAGTGCTAGGGGCGGGAGCACAGATACGCAGTATTTT	CSARGGSTDTQYF
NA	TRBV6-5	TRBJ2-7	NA	TGTGCCAGCAGAGCGGGTAGCTCCTACGAGCAGTACTTC	CASRAGSSYEQYF
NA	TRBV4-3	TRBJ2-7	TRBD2	TGCGCCAGCAGCCAATTTCTAGCGGACACCTACGAGCAGTACTTC	CASSQFLADTYEQYF
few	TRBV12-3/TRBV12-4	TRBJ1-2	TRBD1	TGTGCCAGCAGACCGGGACAGGGCAATGGCTACACCTTC	CASRPGQGNGYTF
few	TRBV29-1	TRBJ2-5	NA	TGCAGCGTTGAGGACTATGAGACCCAGTACTTC	CSVEDYETQYF
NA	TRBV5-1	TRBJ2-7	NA	TGCGCCAGCAGCCCGGGACTTTCCTACGAGCAGTACTTC	CASSPGLSYEQYF
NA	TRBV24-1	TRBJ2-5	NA	TGTGCCACCAGTGAGGGTGTGGGGAAAGAGACCCAGTACTTC	CATSEGVGKETQYF
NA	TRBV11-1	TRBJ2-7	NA	TGTGCCAGCAGCTTGGGAATAGGGGCTCGCCACTACGAGCAGTACTTC	CASSLGIGARHYEQYF
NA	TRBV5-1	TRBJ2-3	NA	TGCGCCAGCAGCTTAGCGGGACACAGCACAGATACGCAGTATTTT	CASSLAGHSTDTQYF
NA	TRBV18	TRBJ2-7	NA	TGTGCCAGCTCACTAACCTCCACCTACGAGCAGTACTTC	CASSLTSTYEQYF
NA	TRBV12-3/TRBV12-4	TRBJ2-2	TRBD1	TGTGCCAGCAGACGGACAGGGCCGGCGAACACCGGGGAGCTGTTTTTT	CASRRTGPANTGELFF
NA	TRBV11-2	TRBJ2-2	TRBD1	TGTGCCAGCAGCTTAGATTGGTCAGAGGGACAGAGGACCACCGGGGAGCTGTTTTTT	CASSLDWSEGQRTTGELFF
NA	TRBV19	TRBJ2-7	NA	TGTGCCAGCCAGACCGACAGTCACGAGCAGTACTTC	CASQTDSHEQYF
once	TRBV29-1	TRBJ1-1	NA	TGCAGCGTGAGTACTAACAGGGTGAACACTGAAGCTTTCTTT	CSVSTNRVNTEAFF
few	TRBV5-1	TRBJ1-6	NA	TGCGCCAGCAGCTTGGGTCAGTATAATTCACCCCTCCACTTT	CASSLGQYNSPLHF
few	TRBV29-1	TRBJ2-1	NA	TGCAGCGTTCGGGACAGCGGGGACTCCCCCCTCTTC	CSVRDSGDSPLF
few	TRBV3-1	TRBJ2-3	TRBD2	TGTGCCAGCCGGACTAGCGGGGGAGCTAGCACAGATACGCAGTATTTT	CASRTSGGASTDTQYF
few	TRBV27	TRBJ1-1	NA	TGTGCCAGCAGTTTACAGAGGTCTATGAACACTGAAGCTTTCTTT	CASSLQRSMNTEAFF
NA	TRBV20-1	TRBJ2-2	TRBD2	TGCAGTGCTAGGGACGGGGGGGTGGAGCTGTTTTTT	CSARDGGVELFF
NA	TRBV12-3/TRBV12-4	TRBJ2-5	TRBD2	TGTGCCAGCAGCCCGGGGGGGCACGGAGAGACCCAGTACTTC	CASSPGGHGETQYF
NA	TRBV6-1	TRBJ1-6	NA	TGTGCCAGCAGTGAACTGAGGAGCTCCTATAATTCACCCCTCCACTTT	CASSELRSSYNSPLHF
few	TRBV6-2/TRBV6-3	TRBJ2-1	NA	TGTGCCAGCAGCCGTGGGTACAATGAGCAGTTCTTC	CASSRGYNEQFF
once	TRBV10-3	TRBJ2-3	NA	TGTGCCATCAGTGAGAATGGGGTTAGTGCAGATACGCAGTATTTT	CAISENGVSADTQYF
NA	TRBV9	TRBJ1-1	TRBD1	TGTGCCAGCAGCGTAGGAGTGGGACAGGAAGCTTTCTTT	CASSVGVGQEAFF
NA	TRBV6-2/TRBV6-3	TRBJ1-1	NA	TGTGCCAGCACTCCTTGGGGGGTGAACACTGAAGCTTTCTTT	CASTPWGVNTEAFF
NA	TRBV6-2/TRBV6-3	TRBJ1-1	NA	TGTGCCAGCAGTTACCCAGGGCCCTGGGACACTGAAGCTTTCTTT	CASSYPGPWDTEAFF
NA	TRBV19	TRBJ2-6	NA	TGTGCCAGTAGTAAGGAGAAAGCTGGGGCCAACGTCCTGACTTTC	CASSKEKAGANVLTF
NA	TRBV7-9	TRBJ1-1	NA	TGTGCCAGCAGCTTAGGCCCTACGAACACTGAAGCTTTCTTT	CASSLGPTNTEAFF
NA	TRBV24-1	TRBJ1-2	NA	TGTGCCACCAGTGGCGCGGGGTATGGCTACACCTTC	CATSGAGYGYTF
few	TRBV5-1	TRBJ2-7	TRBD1	TGCGCCAGCAGCTTGGTGGCCCCGGGACAGGGGGCTGTCGAGCAGTACTTC	CASSLVAPGQGAVEQYF
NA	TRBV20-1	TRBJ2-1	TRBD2	TGCAGTGCCACACCCTTACTAGCGGGGGGGCACAATGAGCAGTTCTTC	CSATPLLAGGHNEQFF
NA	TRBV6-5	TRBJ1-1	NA	TGTGCCAGCAGTTACAGAGGGGCGAACACTGAAGCTTTCTTT	CASSYRGANTEAFF
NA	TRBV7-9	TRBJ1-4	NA	TGTGCCAGCAGCTTTCGTAATGAAAAACTGTTTTTT	CASSFRNEKLFF
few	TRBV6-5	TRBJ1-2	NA	TGTGCCAGCAGTTACACTACAGGGAAGGGCTACACCTTC	CASSYTTGKGYTF
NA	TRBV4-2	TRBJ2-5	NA	TGTGCCAGCAGCCAGGCAGCTTCCGGGACTCCCCAAGAGACCCAGTACTTC	CASSQAASGTPQETQYF
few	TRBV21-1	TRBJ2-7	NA	TGTGCCAGCAGCAAGCAGGGGACGGGAGGGCCTGCTTACGAGCAGTACTTC	CASSKQGTGGPAYEQYF
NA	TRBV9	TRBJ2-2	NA	TGTGCCAGCAGCGCCAGTGGAGGATTGAACACCGGGGAGCTGTTTTTT	CASSASGGLNTGELFF
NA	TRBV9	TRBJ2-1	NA	TGTGCCAGCAGCGTCAACTGGATCAATGAGCAGTTCTTC	CASSVNWINEQFF
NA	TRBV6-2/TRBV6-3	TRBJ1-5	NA	TGTGCCAGCAGCTCGGGAGGGGGGTACAATCAGCCCCAGCATTTT	CASSSGGGYNQPQHF
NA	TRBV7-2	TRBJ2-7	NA	TGTGCCAGCAGCCCATATGGACTAATCTACGAGCAGTACTTC	CASSPYGLIYEQYF
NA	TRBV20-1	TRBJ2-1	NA	TGCAGTGCTAGGGGAACGGGACCCTCCATAAGCTCCTACAATGAGCAGTTCTTC	CSARGTGPSISSYNEQFF
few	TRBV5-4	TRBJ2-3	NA	TGTGCCAGCAGCGCTGGAAGGGGGACTAGCACAGATACGCAGTATTTT	CASSAGRGTSTDTQYF
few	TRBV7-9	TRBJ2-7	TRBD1	TGTGCCAGCAGCTACGCCGGGACAGGGGGGGCTGGGCAGTACTTC	CASSYAGTGGAGQYF
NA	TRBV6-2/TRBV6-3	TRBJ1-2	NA	TGTGCCAGCAGTTACTCGAATTTGCGGGGAGGTGGCTACACCTTC	CASSYSNLRGGGYTF
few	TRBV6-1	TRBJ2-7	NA	TGTGCCAGCAGTGGCGACTTGTACGAGCAGTACTTC	CASSGDLYEQYF
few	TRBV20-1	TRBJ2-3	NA	TGCAGTGCTAGAAACCCCTCGGCGGGTATCAGCACAGATACGCAGTATTTT	CSARNPSAGISTDTQYF
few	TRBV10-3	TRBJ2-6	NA	TGTGCCATCAGTGAGTCGATGGGCTCTGGGGCCAACGTCCTGACTTTC	CAISESMGSGANVLTF